The 18 T cell receptor beta chains in this list originate from one sample, sequenced in a study of blood T cell repertoires in COVID-19. Here immunoSEQ multiplex PCR was the method, and the copy in TCRdb shows in-frame clones only, minus some. The sample consists of 150,000 or so clones, 70% to 90% of them appearing once. Material: peripheral blood. Source of these receptors: a woman between 55 and 75 years old with acute or convalescent COVID-19.

This rearrangement joins TRBV7-9 to TRBJ1-1; no reliable D call. Trimming removed 2 bases at V and 2 bases at J, with 9 bases between. The CDR3 has 14 amino acids. Germline V gene sequence: CDR1 SEHNR, CDR2 FQNEAQ (reference sequence). This CDR3 reads CASSLSQLNTEAFF. The CDR3 nucleotides read TGTGCCAGCAGCTTATCACAGCTTAACACTGAAGCTTTCTTT. Together with reference TRBV7-9 and TRBJ1-1, the CDR3 gives the full variable domain: DTGVSQNPRHKITKRGQNVTFRCDPISEHNRLYWYRQTLGQGPEFLTYFQNEAQLEKSRLLSDRFSAERPKGSFSTLEIQRTEQGDSAMYLCASSLSQLNTEAFFGQGTRLTVV.

The V gene is TRBV3-1 (or the pseudogene TRBV3-2), the J gene TRBJ1-3; the match to TRBD1 covers 12 bases. This CDR3 has 15 amino acids. The J segment lost 4 bases and the V segment lost 4 bases, leaving 2 bases of the junction unmatched. The germline gives CDR1 LGHDT, CDR2 YNNKEL (reference sequence). Here the CDR3 reads CASSRDRGLGNTIYF. The CDR3 bases are TGTGCCAGCAGCCGGGACAGGGGGCTCGGAAACACCATATATTTT.

The J gene is TRBJ1-1, the V gene TRBV2; D is undetermined. The length of the CDR3 is 13 residues. V gave up 8 bases and J gave up 1 base, with 11 bases separating them. Germline V gene lookup returns CDR1 SNHLY and CDR2 FYNNEI. The CDR3 sequence is CASGIDTNTEAFF. The DNA of the CDR3 is TGTGCCAGCGGAATCGACACGAACACTGAAGCTTTCTTT.

In nucleotides, the CDR3 is TGTGCCAGCTGGATTGGGGGCCACAATGAGCAGTTCTTC. It is translated as CASWIGGHNEQFF. The V gene is TRBV28, the J gene TRBJ2-1; a weak D match, TRBD1 (6 bases). Trimming shortened V by 8 bases and J by 5 bases, and 13 bases separated the two germline ends. CDR3 length: 13 residues. In germline, CDR1 is MDHEN, CDR2 SYDVKM.

The rearrangement uses TRBV24-1 and TRBJ2-1; 7 positions match TRBD2. The CDR3 covers 18 residues. The V segment lost 3 bases and the J segment 0 bases; nucleotides outside the gene matches: 10. CDR1 KGHDR and CDR2 SFDVKD come from the germline V gene. The CDR3 DNA follows: TGTGCCACCAGTGATCCTAGCGGCGGACCGAGCTCCTACAATGAGCAGTTCTTC. Translation: CATSDPSGGPSSYNEQFF.

CDR3 amino acids: CASSLRDREIYEQYF. For the CDR3, the DNA is TGTGCCAGCAGCTTACGGGACAGGGAGATCTACGAGCAGTACTTC. This chain links TRBV7-9 with TRBJ2-7, with 9 bases that match TRBD1. Germline V gene lookup returns CDR1 SEHNR and CDR2 FQNEAQ (reference sequence). This CDR3 is built from 15 residues. Trimming removed 2 bases from V and 3 bases from J; junction bases left unmatched: 5.

The chain combines TRBV25-1 with TRBJ1-4; 7 bases are a match to TRBD1. The CDR3 runs to 15 residues. V lost 2 bases to trimming and J lost 7 bases; unmatched junction nucleotides: 7. Germline CDR1 and CDR2: MGHDK and SYGVNS. CDR3 bases: TGTGCCAGCAGTGAAACGGACAGGCTACCTGAAAAACTGTTTTTT. It translates to CASSETDRLPEKLFF.

The chain uses TRBV7-3 and TRBJ1-1; possibly TRBD1 for D (6 bases). CDR1 is SGHTA and CDR2 is FQGTGA in the germline V gene. Trimming shortened V by 4 bases and J by 5 bases, and 11 bases separated the two germline ends. The CDR3 covers 13 residues. This CDR3 reads CASSSNGQTEAFF. The CDR3 region has the DNA TGTGCCAGCAGCTCGAACGGACAGACTGAAGCTTTCTTT. Full variable domain (missing parts from reference TRBV7-3 and TRBJ1-1): GAGVSQTPSNKVTEKGKYVELRCDPISGHTALYWYRQSLGQGPEFLIYFQGTGAADDSGLPNDRFFAVRPEGSVSTLKIQRTERGDSAVYLCASSSNGQTEAFFGQGTRLTVV.

The chain joins TRBV5-6 to TRBJ2-4, with D perhaps TRBD2 (6 bases). Trimming took 0 bases from V and 0 from J, leaving 13 bases between them. This CDR3 is 17 amino acids long. Looked up from germline, CDR1 is SGHDT and CDR2 is YYEEEE. The CDR3 is CASSLAGDLIAKNIQYF. The CDR3 DNA is TGTGCCAGCAGCTTGGCGGGAGACCTTATAGCCAAAAACATTCAGTACTTC.

This chain joins TRBV7-8 and TRBJ1-3; D not resolved. The germline V gene encodes CDR1 SGHVS and CDR2 FQNEAQ. CDR3 size: 12 residues. V dropped 5 bases and J dropped 4 bases, with 6 bases sitting between them. CDR3 residues: CASSPIGNTIYF. The CDR3 nucleotides are TGTGCCAGCAGCCCAATCGGAAACACCATATATTTT. The full variable domain, with the rest looked up from reference TRBV7-8 and TRBJ1-3, is GAGVSQSPRYKVAKRGQDVALRCDPISGHVSLFWYQQALGQGPEFLTYFQNEAQLDKSGLPSDRFFAERPEGSVSTLKIQRTQQEDSAVYLCASSPIGNTIYFGEGSWLTVV.

The chain recombines TRBV5-4 with TRBJ1-5; D gene ambiguous. V dropped 0 bases and J dropped 5 bases, with 9 bases sitting between them. The CDR3 contains 14 residues. The germline V gene encodes CDR1 SGHNT and CDR2 YYREEE (reference sequence). DNA for the CDR3: TGTGCCAGCAGCTTGGCGGGAGCGTATCAGCCCCAGCATTTT. Translation: CASSLAGAYQPQHF.

The rearrangement links TRBV28 to TRBJ1-3; 10 bases match TRBD1. Losses at the gene ends were 5 bases for V and 6 bases for J; bases not matched to a gene: 10. This CDR3 region has 16 residues. Germline CDR1 reads MDHEN; CDR2 reads SYDVKM. The CDR3 loop reads CASSLGPGQGQNTIYF. For the CDR3, the DNA is TGTGCCAGCAGTCTTGGACCGGGACAGGGGCAAAACACCATATATTTT.

The J gene is TRBJ1-1, the V gene TRBV11-2, with D possibly being TRBD1 (5 bases). The V gene lost 6 bases and the J gene lost 5 bases, with 19 bases spanning the gap. Germline V gene lookup returns CDR1 SGHAT and CDR2 FQNNGV. The CDR3 runs to 15 residues. CDR3 protein: CASRVFKGRGTEAFF. For the CDR3, the DNA is TGTGCCAGCAGAGTGTTCAAGGGGCGGGGTACTGAAGCTTTCTTT.

The chain carries TRBV18 and TRBJ2-2, with 9 positions matching TRBD1. Trimming took 2 bases from V and 4 from J; bases not matched to a gene: 8. CDR1 is KGHSH, CDR2 LQKENI, per germline. This CDR3 has 17 residues. The CDR3 loop is CASSPTIDRGVTGELFF. The DNA for the CDR3 is TGTGCCAGCTCACCAACTATCGACAGGGGGGTCACCGGGGAGCTGTTTTTT. The complete variable domain, with remaining parts taken from reference TRBV18 and TRBJ2-2, reads NAGVMQNPRHLVRRRGQEARLRCSPMKGHSHVYWYRQLPEEGLKFMVYLQKENIIDESGMPKERFSAEFPKEGPSILRIQQVVRGDSAAYFCASSPTIDRGVTGELFFGEGSRLTVL.

This clone was picked up one time. V is TRBV30 and J is TRBJ1-5; perhaps TRBD1 as D (5 bases). CDR1 and CDR2 (germline): GTSNPN, SVGIG (reference sequence). The CDR3 covers 15 residues. The ends were cut back, 2 bases at V and 0 bases at J, with 11 bases in the middle. CDR3 amino acids: CAWSSKGLSNQPQHF. Written as DNA, the CDR3 is TGTGCCTGGAGTTCCAAGGGACTTAGCAATCAGCCCCAGCATTTT.

The chain uses TRBV6-5 and TRBJ1-5; 7 positions agree with TRBD1. Germline CDR1 reads MNHEY; CDR2 reads SVGAGI. Trimming took 2 bases from V and 1 from J; bases not matched to a gene: 2. CDR3 length equals 15 residues. CDR3 protein: CASSYGTASNQPQHF. The DNA for the CDR3 is TGTGCCAGCAGTTACGGGACAGCGAGCAATCAGCCCCAGCATTTT.

The chain combines TRBV7-2 with TRBJ1-1; 7 bases are a match to TRBD1. V lost 3 bases to trimming and J lost 0 bases; unmatched junction nucleotides: 4. Germline V gene sequence: CDR1 SGHTA, CDR2 FQGNSA. The CDR3 extends over 15 amino acids. CDR3 protein: CASSFMTGLNTEAFF. The CDR3 DNA reads TGTGCCAGCAGCTTCATGACAGGGTTGAACACTGAAGCTTTCTTT. The whole variable domain, filled in from reference TRBV7-2 and TRBJ1-1, reads GAGVSQSPSNKVTEKGKDVELRCDPISGHTALYWYRQSLGQGLEFLIYFQGNSAPDKSGLPSDRFSAERTGGSVSTLTIQRTQQEDSAVYLCASSFMTGLNTEAFFGQGTRLTVV.

The rearrangement joins TRBV6-6 to TRBJ1-2, with 7 bases identical to TRBD1. The CDR3 length is 16 residues. Trimming at V came to 0 bases and at J to 4 bases, leaving 8 bases not matched to a gene. The germline V gene encodes CDR1 MNHNY and CDR2 SVGAGI (reference sequence). The CDR3 nucleotides read TGTGCCAGCAGTTACTCCGGACAGGCCATCCCCTATGGCTACACCTTC. Its protein product is CASSYSGQAIPYGYTF.